These T cell receptor beta chains were read from a single sample in a study of blood T cell repertoires in COVID-19. Measured with immunoSEQ multiplex PCR; TCRdb has only the in-frame clones, and not every one. The sample includes approximately 300,000 clones, around 90% of them seen just once. The sequenced material came from peripheral blood. The origin of the receptors is a man aged 50 to 60 with active or convalescent COVID-19. Each CDR3 is given with its conserved first and last residue. Fields, in order: clone size, V gene, D gene, J gene, CDR3 DNA, CDR3 protein. A D gene is named only where the DNA matches it firmly. A clone size is listed for some rows: how often the clone was seen (once, few, many), or a class if it is expanded.

.	TRBV11-3	.	TRBJ1-6	TGTGCCAGCAGCTTCCTGACAGGTTCACCCCTCCACTTT	CASSFLTGSPLHF
.	TRBV2	TRBD1	TRBJ1-5	TGTGCCAGCAGTGCGGACAGGGGGGGCAATCAGCCCCAGCATTTT	CASSADRGGNQPQHF
.	TRBV7-6	.	TRBJ2-2	TGTGCCAGCAGCCTGACAACAGAGGGCTCGGGGGAGTTGTTTTTT	CASSLTTEGSGELFF
.	TRBV5-5	.	TRBJ2-1	TGTGCCAGCAGCCGACTCCCGAGCTCCTACAATGAGCAGTTCTTC	CASSRLPSSYNEQFF
.	TRBV9	.	TRBJ1-1	TGTGCCAGCAGCGCGCGGCCGGAGGGAAACACTGAAGCTTTCTTT	CASSARPEGNTEAFF
.	TRBV6-5	TRBD1	TRBJ2-5	TGTGCCAGCAGCCGCAGGGGGAGTGAGACCCAGTACTTC	CASSRRGSETQYF
.	TRBV28	TRBD1	TRBJ1-2	TGTGCCAGCAGTTCGCCGGACAGGGAACCTGCTGGCTACACCTTC	CASSSPDREPAGYTF
.	TRBV2	TRBD1	TRBJ2-7	TGTGCCAGCAGTGAACCCCGGGACAGGCACGATTACGAGCAGTACTTC	CASSEPRDRHDYEQYF
.	TRBV18	.	TRBJ1-1	TGTGCCAGCTCACCTGCCCTAGACGCGAACACTGAAGCTTTCTTT	CASSPALDANTEAFF
.	TRBV5-6	.	TRBJ1-5	TGTGCCAGCAGCTGGGGCGGGGGTTCTCAGCCCCAGCATTTT	CASSWGGGSQPQHF
.	TRBV28	TRBD1	TRBJ1-5	TGTGCCAGCAGTTTGCAGGGGGCGAATCAGCCCCAGCATTTT	CASSLQGANQPQHF
.	TRBV4-3	.	TRBJ1-2	TGCGCCAGCAGCCAAGAGGTTCAGGGACTAGTGAAGAATGGCTACACCTTC	CASSQEVQGLVKNGYTF
.	TRBV21-1	.	TRBJ2-3	TGTGCCAGCAGCAAAAACTCAGGGGCAGGGAGCACAGATACGCAGTATTTT	CASSKNSGAGSTDTQYF
once	TRBV7-3	TRBD2	TRBJ2-1	TGTGCCAGCAGCTTAACGGCGGCGGGGGGGGTTCAGGAGCAGTTCTTC	CASSLTAAGGVQEQFF
.	TRBV5-8	TRBD1	TRBJ1-5	TGTGCCAGCAGCATAGGACAGGGGGCATACCAGCCCCAGCATTTT	CASSIGQGAYQPQHF
.	TRBV30	.	TRBJ1-6	TGTGCCTGGGCGGGGGTGAGCGTCTCACCCCTCCACTTT	CAWAGVSVSPLHF
.	TRBV28	.	TRBJ2-7	TGTGCCAGCATGTACAGGACGGTGCAGTACTTC	CASMYRTVQYF
.	TRBV15	.	TRBJ2-7	TGTGCCACCAGCAGGGGCCCCTCCTACGAGCAGTACTTC	CATSRGPSYEQYF
.	TRBV28	.	TRBJ1-4	TGTGCCAGCAGTTTTCCTGGGGGGGGGCCAGGTGAAAAACTGTTTTTT	CASSFPGGGPGEKLFF
.	TRBV29-1	TRBD1	TRBJ1-3	TGCAGCGTTGCCGGGACAGGGGGAGCTGCTGGAAACACCATATATTTT	CSVAGTGGAAGNTIYF
.	TRBV27	.	TRBJ2-1	TGTGCCAGCAGTTCCAGACTGGGCGGGCAGGATGAGCAGTTCTTC	CASSSRLGGQDEQFF
.	TRBV30	.	TRBJ1-2	TGTGCCTTACAGGGAGACACTGGCTACACCTTC	CALQGDTGYTF
.	TRBV7-2	TRBD2	TRBJ2-7	TGTGCCAGCAGCTCGGTAGCGGGGTCCTACGAGCAGTACTTC	CASSSVAGSYEQYF
.	TRBV20-1	TRBD2	TRBJ2-5	TGCAGTGCTAGTCAGCGGGAGGGCCATGAGACCCAGTACTTC	CSASQREGHETQYF
once	TRBV6-6	.	TRBJ2-7	TGTGCCAGCAGTTACTCGGCATTATCAGGGGTCTACGAGCAGTACTTC	CASSYSALSGVYEQYF
.	TRBV6-5	TRBD1	TRBJ2-1	TGTGCCAGCAGTTACTTCCGGACAGGTGATTACAATGAGCAGTTCTTC	CASSYFRTGDYNEQFF
.	TRBV7-9	TRBD1	TRBJ1-1	TGTGCCAGCAGCCGCGGACAGGGCGGCACTGAAGCTTTCTTT	CASSRGQGGTEAFF
few	TRBV30	.	TRBJ2-2	TGTGCCTGGGCCCCTCCCCCCGCGGCCACCGGGGAGCTGTTTTTT	CAWAPPPAATGELFF
.	TRBV28	.	TRBJ2-1	TGTGCCAGCAGTCCCCACAGGGGGGGACGGAATGAGCAGTTCTTC	CASSPHRGGRNEQFF
.	TRBV20-1	.	TRBJ2-5	TGCAGTGCCAGTAGGGGATATGCCCAAGAGACCCAGTACTTC	CSASRGYAQETQYF
.	TRBV30	.	TRBJ2-7	TGTGCCTGGAGTCAGCAAGAGTTGAGGGAGCAGTACTTC	CAWSQQELREQYF
.	TRBV4-1	.	TRBJ1-3	TGCGCCAGCAGCCAAGTAGCTGGAAACACCATATATTTT	CASSQVAGNTIYF
.	TRBV4-3	.	TRBJ1-1	TGCGCCAGCGGTCCGGGACACTTTAACACTGAAGCTTTCTTT	CASGPGHFNTEAFF
.	TRBV7-2	.	TRBJ1-1	TGTGCCAGCAGCTTAGAGGGACGGGAGGGGGCTTTCTTT	CASSLEGREGAFF
.	TRBV3-1/TRBV3-2	.	TRBJ2-3	TGTGCCAGCAGCCCCCGGAGGGACTCAATGGGGATCACGCAGTATTTT	CASSPRRDSMGITQYF
few	TRBV19	TRBD2	TRBJ2-1	TGTGCCAGCGGGCTAGCGGGAGGGTACAATGAGCAGTTCTTC	CASGLAGGYNEQFF
.	TRBV30	.	TRBJ2-1	TGTGCCTGGAGTGTAAACCGGGCTAGCGTAGGGTCCTACAATGAGCAGTTCTTC	CAWSVNRASVGSYNEQFF
.	TRBV11-2	TRBD1	TRBJ2-2	TGTGCCAGCAGCTTAGTGACAGGGGGAACCGGGGAGCTGTTTTTT	CASSLVTGGTGELFF
.	TRBV7-2	TRBD2	TRBJ2-1	TGTGCCAGCAGCTTTAAAGCGAGCGGGATACGCTACAATGAGCAGTTCTTC	CASSFKASGIRYNEQFF
few	TRBV7-9	TRBD1	TRBJ1-1	TGTGCCAGCAGCTCCCCTCGCGGGACAGGGGGCCCGATCACTGAAGCTTTCTTT	CASSSPRGTGGPITEAFF
.	TRBV18	.	TRBJ1-6	TGTGCCAGCTCCGGGAGGTCCGATAATTCACCCCTCCACTTT	CASSGRSDNSPLHF
.	TRBV6-5	.	TRBJ1-1	TGTGCCAGCAGTTACTACGCAGCGCGGAACACTGAAGCTTTCTTT	CASSYYAARNTEAFF
.	TRBV28	TRBD2	TRBJ2-5	TGTGCCAGCAGTTTCGGGGGGAGAGAGACCCAGTACTTC	CASSFGGRETQYF
.	TRBV28	.	TRBJ1-5	TGTGCCAGCTCGGACAGCTACTTTACTACTAGCAATCAGCCCCAGCATTTT	CASSDSYFTTSNQPQHF
.	TRBV27	TRBD1	TRBJ2-6	TGTGCCAGCAGTTTAAGACAGGGAACCCCCTCTGGGGCCAACGTCCTGACTTTC	CASSLRQGTPSGANVLTF
.	TRBV7-2	TRBD1	TRBJ1-2	TGTGCCAGCAGTTCATCGGGACAGACGACGACCTTC	CASSSSGQTTTF
.	TRBV5-1	.	TRBJ2-1	TGCGCCAGCAGCATATTAGCGGAGGAAGGCAATGAGCAGTTCTTC	CASSILAEEGNEQFF
.	TRBV28	TRBD1	TRBJ1-4	TGTGCCAGCAGTATCGGGACAGGGGGCGAAAAACTGTTTTTT	CASSIGTGGEKLFF
.	TRBV7-9	.	TRBJ1-1	TGTGCCAGCAGCTTAGGCTGGGGGGGGATGAACACTGAAGCTTTCTTT	CASSLGWGGMNTEAFF
.	TRBV19	.	TRBJ2-2	TGTGCCAGTACGAACCGGAGGACGAGGGTGTTTTTT	CASTNRRTRVFF
.	TRBV7-2	TRBD2	TRBJ2-1	TGTGCCAGCAGCTTAGTGCTAGCGGGGGGGCCCTATGAGCAGTTCTTC	CASSLVLAGGPYEQFF
.	TRBV27	TRBD1	TRBJ1-2	TGTGCCAGCAGAACAGGGGGCACGGGCGGCTACACCTTC	CASRTGGTGGYTF
once	TRBV2	TRBD1	TRBJ1-1	TGTGCCAGCAGTGTCACAGGGGGCGTCACTGAAGCTTTCTTT	CASSVTGGVTEAFF